This TCR beta chain was observed in a study of blood T cell repertoires in COVID-19. V lost 0 bases and J lost 7, with 7 bases in between. The germline CDR1 and CDR2 sequences are SGHAT and FQNNGV. The CDR3 runs 13 residues. About this clone: Other DNA sequences in this sample translate to the same CDR3.

Libraries were prepared by immunoSEQ multiplex PCR; TCRdb keeps only in-frame clonotypes and omits some of them. The table has 260,000 or so clones, 85% seen once. This TCR derives from a woman between 50 and 59 years old who had recovered from COVID-19. The source material was PBMCs or T cells enriched from blood (not recorded which). This chain links TRBV11-2 with TRBJ1-5; D is ambiguous. The CDR3 DNA sequence: TGTGCCAGCAGCTTAGATCGGGGACAGCCCCAGCATTTT. Its translation is CASSLDRGQPQHF.